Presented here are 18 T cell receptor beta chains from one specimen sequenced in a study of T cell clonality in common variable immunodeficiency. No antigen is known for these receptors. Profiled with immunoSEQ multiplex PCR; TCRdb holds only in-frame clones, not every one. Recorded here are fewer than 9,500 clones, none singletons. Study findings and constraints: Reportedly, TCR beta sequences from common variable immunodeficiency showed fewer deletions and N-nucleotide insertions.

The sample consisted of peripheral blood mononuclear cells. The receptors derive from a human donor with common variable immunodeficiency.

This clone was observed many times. CDR3 bases read: TGTGCCAGCAGCTACGGGACTAGCGGGAGGGAGACC. The encoded protein is CASSYGTSGRET. The CDR3, in full, reads CASSYGTSGRETQYF. V and J are TRBV11-2 and TRBJ2-5; 15 bases line up with TRBD2. The sequenced fragment ends 3 residues before the CDR3 boundary, so the rest is inferred from the germline J gene. V was pared by 4 bases and J by 5 bases, with 2 bases of the junction left unmatched. CDR3 length: 15 amino acids. Per germline, CDR1 SGHAT and CDR2 FQNNGV.

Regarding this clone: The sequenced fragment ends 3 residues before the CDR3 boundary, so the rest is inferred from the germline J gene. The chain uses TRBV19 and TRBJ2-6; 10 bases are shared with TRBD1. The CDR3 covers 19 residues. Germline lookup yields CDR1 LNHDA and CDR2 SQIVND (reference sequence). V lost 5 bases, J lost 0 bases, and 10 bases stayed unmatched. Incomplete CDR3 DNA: TGTGCCAGTAGTGTCAGATCCGGGACAGGGGACTCTGGGGCCAACGTC. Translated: CASSVRSGTGDSGANV. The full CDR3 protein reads CASSVRSGTGDSGANVLTF.

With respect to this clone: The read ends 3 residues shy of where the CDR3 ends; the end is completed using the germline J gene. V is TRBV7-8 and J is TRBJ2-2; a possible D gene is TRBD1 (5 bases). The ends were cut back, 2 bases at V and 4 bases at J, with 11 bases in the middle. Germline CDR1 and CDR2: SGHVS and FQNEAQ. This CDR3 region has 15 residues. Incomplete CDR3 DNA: TGTGCCAGCAGCTTATTCCCAGGGTCCACCGGGGAG. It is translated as CASSLFPGSTGE. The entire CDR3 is CASSLFPGSTGELFF.

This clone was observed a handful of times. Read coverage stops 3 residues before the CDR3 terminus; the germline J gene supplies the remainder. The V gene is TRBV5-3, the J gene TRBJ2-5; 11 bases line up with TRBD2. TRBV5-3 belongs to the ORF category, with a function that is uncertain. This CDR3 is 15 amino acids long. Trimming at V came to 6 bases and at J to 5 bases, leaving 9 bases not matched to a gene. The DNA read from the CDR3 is TGTGCCAGAATCCTCTTAGCGGGAGGGGGGGAGACC. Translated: CARILLAGGGET. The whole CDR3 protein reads CARILLAGGGETQYF.

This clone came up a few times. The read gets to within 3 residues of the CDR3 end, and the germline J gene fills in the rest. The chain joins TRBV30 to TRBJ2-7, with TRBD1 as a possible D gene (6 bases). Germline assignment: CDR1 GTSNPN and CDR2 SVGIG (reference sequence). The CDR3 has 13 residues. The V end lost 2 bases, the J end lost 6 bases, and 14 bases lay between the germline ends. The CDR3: CAWSFGTLIEQYF. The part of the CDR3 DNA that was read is TGTGCCTGGAGTTTCGGGACATTAATCGAG.

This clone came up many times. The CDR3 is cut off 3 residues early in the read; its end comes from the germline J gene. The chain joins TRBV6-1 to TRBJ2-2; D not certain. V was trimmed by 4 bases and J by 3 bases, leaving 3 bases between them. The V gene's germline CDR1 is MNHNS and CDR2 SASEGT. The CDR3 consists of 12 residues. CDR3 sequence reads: CASSAYTGELFF. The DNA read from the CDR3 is TGTGCCAGCAGTGCCTACACCGGGGAG.

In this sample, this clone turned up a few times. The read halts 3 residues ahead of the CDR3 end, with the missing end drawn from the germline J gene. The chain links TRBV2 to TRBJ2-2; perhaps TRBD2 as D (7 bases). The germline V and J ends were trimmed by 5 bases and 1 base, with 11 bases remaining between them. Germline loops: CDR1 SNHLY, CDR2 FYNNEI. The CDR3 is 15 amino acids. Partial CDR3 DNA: TGTGCCAGCAGTCAGGGGAGGGGGAACACCGGGGAG. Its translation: CASSQGRGNTGE. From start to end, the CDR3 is CASSQGRGNTGELFF.

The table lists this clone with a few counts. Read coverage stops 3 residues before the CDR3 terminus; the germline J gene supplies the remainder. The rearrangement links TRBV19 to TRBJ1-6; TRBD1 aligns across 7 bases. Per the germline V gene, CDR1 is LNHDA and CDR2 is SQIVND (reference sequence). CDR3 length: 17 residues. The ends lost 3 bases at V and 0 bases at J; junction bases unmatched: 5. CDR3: CASSIPGQSSYNSPLHF. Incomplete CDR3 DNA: TGTGCCAGTAGTATCCCGGGACAGAGCTCCTATAATTCACCC.

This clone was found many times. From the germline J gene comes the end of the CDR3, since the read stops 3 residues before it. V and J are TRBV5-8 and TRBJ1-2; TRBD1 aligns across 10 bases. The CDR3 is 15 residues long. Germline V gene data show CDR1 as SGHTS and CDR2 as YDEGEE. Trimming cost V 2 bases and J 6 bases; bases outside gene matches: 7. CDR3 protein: CASSLSGTGADGYTF. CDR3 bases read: TGTGCCAGCAGCTTATCCGGGACAGGGGCAGATGGC.

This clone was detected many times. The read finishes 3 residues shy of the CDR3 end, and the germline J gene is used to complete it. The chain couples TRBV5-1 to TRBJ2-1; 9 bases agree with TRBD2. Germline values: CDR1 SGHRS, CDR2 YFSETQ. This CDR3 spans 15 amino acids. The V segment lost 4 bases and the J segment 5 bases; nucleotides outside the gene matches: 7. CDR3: CASSKIAGEDNEQFF. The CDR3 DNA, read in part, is TGCGCCAGCAGCAAAATAGCGGGAGAAGACAATGAG.

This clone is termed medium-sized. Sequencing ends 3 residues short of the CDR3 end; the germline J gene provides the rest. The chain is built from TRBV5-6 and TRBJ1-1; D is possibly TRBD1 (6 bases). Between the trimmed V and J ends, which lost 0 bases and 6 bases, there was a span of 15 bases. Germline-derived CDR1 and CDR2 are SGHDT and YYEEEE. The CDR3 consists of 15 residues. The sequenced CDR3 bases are TGTGCCAGCAGCTTGGGTGGGGGCGCGGGCTCTGAA. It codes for CASSLGGGAGSE. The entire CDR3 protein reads CASSLGGGAGSEAFF.

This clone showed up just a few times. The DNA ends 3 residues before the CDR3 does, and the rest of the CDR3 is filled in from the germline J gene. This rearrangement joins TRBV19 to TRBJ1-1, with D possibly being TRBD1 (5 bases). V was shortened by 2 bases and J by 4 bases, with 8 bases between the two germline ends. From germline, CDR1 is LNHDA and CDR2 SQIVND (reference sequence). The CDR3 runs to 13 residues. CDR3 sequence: CASSIMGGTEAFF. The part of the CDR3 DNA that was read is TGTGCCAGTAGTATAATGGGGGGCACTGAA.

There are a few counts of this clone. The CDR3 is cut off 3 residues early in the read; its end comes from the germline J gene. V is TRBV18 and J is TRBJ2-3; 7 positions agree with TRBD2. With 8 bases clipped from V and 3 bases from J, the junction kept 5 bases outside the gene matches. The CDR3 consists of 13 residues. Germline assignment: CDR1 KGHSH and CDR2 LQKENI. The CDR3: CASGGGSTDTQYF. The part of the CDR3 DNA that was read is TGTGCCAGCGGCGGGGGTTCGACAGATACG.

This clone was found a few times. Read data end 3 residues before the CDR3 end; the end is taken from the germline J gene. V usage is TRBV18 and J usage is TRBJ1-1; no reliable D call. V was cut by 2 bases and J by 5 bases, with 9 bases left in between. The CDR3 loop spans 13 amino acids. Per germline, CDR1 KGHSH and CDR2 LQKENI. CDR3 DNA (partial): TGTGCCAGCTCACCAATTTCGGTAACTGAA. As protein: CASSPISVTE. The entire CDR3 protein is CASSPISVTEAFF.

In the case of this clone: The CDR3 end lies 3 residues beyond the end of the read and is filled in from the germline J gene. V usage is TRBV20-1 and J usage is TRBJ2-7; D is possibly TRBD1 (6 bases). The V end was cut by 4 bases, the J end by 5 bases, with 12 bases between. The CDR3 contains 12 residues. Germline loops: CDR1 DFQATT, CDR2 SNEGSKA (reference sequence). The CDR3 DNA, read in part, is TGCAGTGCTAACAGGGCGTCCCACGAG. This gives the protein CSANRASHE. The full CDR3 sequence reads CSANRASHEQYF.

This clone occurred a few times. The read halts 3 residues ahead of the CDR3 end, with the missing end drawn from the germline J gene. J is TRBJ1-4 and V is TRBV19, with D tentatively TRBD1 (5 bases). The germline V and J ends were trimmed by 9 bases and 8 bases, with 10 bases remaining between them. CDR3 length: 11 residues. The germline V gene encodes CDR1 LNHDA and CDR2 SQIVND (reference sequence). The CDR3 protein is CASRNREKLFF. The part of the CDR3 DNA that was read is TGTGCCAGCCGAAACAGGGAAAAA.

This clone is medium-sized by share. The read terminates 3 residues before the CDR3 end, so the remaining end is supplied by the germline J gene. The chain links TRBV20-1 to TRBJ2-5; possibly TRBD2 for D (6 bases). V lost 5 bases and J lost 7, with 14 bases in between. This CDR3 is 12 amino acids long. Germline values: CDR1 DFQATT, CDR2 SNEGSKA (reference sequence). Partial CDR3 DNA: TGCAGTGCTTCCGGAGGGGATGGGACC. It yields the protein CSASGGDGT. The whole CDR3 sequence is CSASGGDGTQYF.

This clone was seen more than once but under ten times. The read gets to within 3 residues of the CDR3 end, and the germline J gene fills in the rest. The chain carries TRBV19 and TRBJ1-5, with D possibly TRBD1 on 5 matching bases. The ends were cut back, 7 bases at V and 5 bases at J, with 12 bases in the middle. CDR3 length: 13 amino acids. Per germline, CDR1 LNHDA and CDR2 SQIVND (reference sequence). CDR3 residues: CASKGQGHQPQHF. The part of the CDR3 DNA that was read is TGTGCCAGTAAAGGGCAGGGCCATCAGCCC. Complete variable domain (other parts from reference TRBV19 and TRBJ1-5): DGGITQSPKYLFRKEGQNVTLSCEQNLNHDAMYWYRQDPGQGLRLIYYSQIVNDFQKGDIAEGYSVSREKKESFPLTVTSAQKNPTAFYLCASKGQGHQPQHFGDGTRLSIL.